The T cell receptor beta chain under discussion was sequenced for a study of T cell repertoires in cytomegalovirus infection. As for the study in general: Both CMV infection and a matching HLA type were indicated by public TCR beta signatures.

Study results and limitations: It was HLA-C-restricted CMV-specific TCR beta clonotypes that dominated the response ex vivo. CMV carriers having the relevant HLA were flagged by cumulative public TCR beta family frequency.

Per the germline V gene, CDR1 is MNHEY and CDR2 is SMNVEV (reference sequence). V was trimmed by 0 bases and J by 7 bases, leaving 9 bases between them. The CDR3 has 14 amino acids. Note on this clonotype: Its antigen is unknown.

TCRdb re-called the reads through MiXCR, storing one row per CDR3 protein. This sample yields approximately 1,000,000 distinct CDR3 sequences, of which approximately 31% are seen a single time; 11% to 15% belongs to the top ten. The J gene is TRBJ2-2, the V gene TRBV27, with a tentative D call TRBD1 (5 bases). This receptor was identified in a human donor in good health (CMV status not recorded). Some clones in this sample may be carry-over from other donors' samples. This sample comprised cultured CD8+ T cells from PBMCs, obtained from culture after CMV antigen stimulation. The CDR3 loop is CASSLSPTGGELFF. CDR3 coding DNA: TGTGCCAGCAGTTTATCCCCCACAGGCGGGGAGCTGTTTTTT.